The rows below give T cell receptor beta chains drawn from one sample of a study of T cell repertoires in aging, cancer and after chemotherapy. TCRdb called the multiplex PCR reads again in MiXCR, with one record for every CDR3 protein. The sample contains 2,000 to 2,500 distinct CDR3 sequences, roughly 25% of which appear only once. The sample was blood. All receptors derive from a human donor with a solid tumor. CDR3s include the opening cysteine and the closing phenylalanine or tryptophan. A D gene is named only where the DNA matches it firmly. The size field is filled for only some rows; it gives once, few, many or a size class.

d_call,j_call,clone_size,v_call,cdr3_aa,cdr3_nt
TRBD1,TRBJ1-5,medium-sized,TRBV15,CATSREGQGNQPQHF,TGTGCCACCAGCAGAGAGGGACAGGGGAACCAGCCCCAGCATTTT
TRBD1,TRBJ2-1,.,TRBV12-3/TRBV12-4,CASSDGTGSNEQFF,TGTGCCAGCAGTGACGGGACAGGGAGCAATGAGCAGTTCTTC
TRBD2,TRBJ2-5,large,TRBV6-1,CASSEISGSQETQYF,TGTGCCAGCAGTGAGATTAGCGGGAGTCAAGAGACCCAGTACTTC
.,TRBJ2-1,large,TRBV7-6,CASSLGRGRSSYNEQFF,TGTGCCAGCAGCTTAGGCCGGGGGCGAAGCTCCTACAATGAGCAGTTCTTC
.,TRBJ2-5,medium-sized,TRBV24-1,CATSGASGGLGTQYF,TGTGCCACCAGTGGGGCATCGGGCGGACTGGGGACCCAGTACTTC
TRBD2,TRBJ2-1,medium-sized,TRBV5-5,CASSLEGTSGRAEQFF,TGTGCCAGCAGCTTGGAAGGGACTAGCGGGAGGGCTGAGCAGTTCTTC
TRBD1,TRBJ2-1,.,TRBV5-1,CASSHVVGTGNEQFF,TGCGCCAGCAGCCATGTGGTCGGGACAGGGAACGAGCAGTTCTTC
.,TRBJ1-2,medium-sized,TRBV11-2,CASSSRGDSSNYGYTF,TGTGCCAGCAGCTCTCGAGGAGACAGCTCTAACTATGGCTACACCTTC
TRBD1,TRBJ1-5,medium-sized,TRBV6-2/TRBV6-3,CASTRDSGSNQPQHF,TGTGCCAGCACTAGGGACAGCGGGAGCAATCAGCCCCAGCATTTT
TRBD1,TRBJ1-2,.,TRBV10-3,CAISESGQGAKGYTF,TGTGCCATCAGTGAGTCGGGGCAGGGGGCCAAGGGCTACACCTTC
TRBD1,TRBJ1-1,.,TRBV19,CASSRTGAVGEAFF,TGTGCCAGTAGTCGGACAGGGGCCGTTGGTGAAGCTTTCTTT
.,TRBJ2-1,.,TRBV28,CASSRRVGGNNEQFF,TGTGCCAGCAGTCGACGAGTGGGTGGAAACAATGAGCAGTTCTTC
TRBD2,TRBJ2-5,.,TRBV20-1,CSARDLGLARDWSQYF,TGCAGTGCTAGAGATCTGGGACTAGCGAGAGATTGGTCCCAGTACTTC
.,TRBJ2-7,large,TRBV11-1,CASSHEGEQYF,TGTGCCAGCAGCCACGAGGGGGAGCAGTACTTC
.,TRBJ2-3,medium-sized,TRBV4-3,CASSKGTASTDTQYF,TGCGCCAGCAGCAAAGGGACTGCGAGCACAGATACGCAGTATTTT
.,TRBJ2-4,few,TRBV28,CASSQKPGNIQYF,TGTGCCAGCAGCCAAAAACCAGGGAACATTCAGTACTTC
.,TRBJ2-1,.,TRBV14,CASSQLGRRDNEQFF,TGTGCCAGCAGCCAGTTGGGGCGCCGAGACAATGAGCAGTTCTTC
.,TRBJ2-5,medium-sized,TRBV24-1,CATSDPLETQYF,TGTGCCACCAGTGACCCCCTGGAGACCCAGTACTTC
.,TRBJ1-1,few,TRBV10-3,CAISDRTVNTEAFF,TGTGCCATCAGTGACCGGACAGTGAACACTGAAGCTTTCTTT
.,TRBJ2-2,medium-sized,TRBV7-6,CASSLVMGTSGGELFF,TGTGCCAGCAGCTTAGTAATGGGGACTTCCGGAGGGGAGCTGTTTTTT
.,TRBJ2-1,medium-sized,TRBV6-5,CASSYRGDEQFF,TGTGCCAGCAGTTACAGGGGAGATGAGCAGTTCTTC
.,TRBJ2-1,medium-sized,TRBV10-3,CAISEEIPNEQFF,TGTGCCATCAGTGAGGAGATCCCCAATGAGCAGTTCTTC
TRBD1,TRBJ1-2,.,TRBV29-1,CSVGSGTGEGYTF,TGCAGCGTGGGCTCTGGGACAGGGGAGGGCTACACCTTC
.,TRBJ1-4,.,TRBV28,CASSRGHNEKLFF,TGTGCCAGCAGTCGGGGCCATAATGAAAAACTGTTTTTT
.,TRBJ1-4,.,TRBV25-1,CASSESGSGEKLFF,TGTGCCAGCAGTGAATCAGGTTCCGGGGAAAAACTGTTTTTT
.,TRBJ1-1,few,TRBV20-1,CSAKGGVQAFF,TGCAGTGCTAAGGGCGGGGTGCAAGCTTTCTTT
TRBD2,TRBJ2-1,medium-sized,TRBV27,CASSDLLAGSHNEQFF,TGTGCCAGCAGTGACTTACTAGCGGGATCCCACAATGAGCAGTTCTTC
.,TRBJ1-3,medium-sized,TRBV18,CASSPPGSVFSGNTIYF,TGTGCCAGCTCACCACCGGGATCAGTATTCTCTGGAAACACCATATATTTT
.,TRBJ1-4,.,TRBV14,CASTFPPEGRSNEKLFF,TGTGCCAGCACTTTTCCCCCTGAGGGGCGGTCTAATGAAAAACTGTTTTTT
.,TRBJ2-2,.,TRBV25-1,CASRPGAGNTGELFF,TGTGCCAGCAGGCCGGGGGCGGGGAACACCGGGGAGCTGTTTTTT
TRBD2,TRBJ2-4,.,TRBV20-1,CSARPETAGSGNIQYF,TGCAGTGCTAGGCCCGAGACAGCGGGAAGTGGAAACATTCAGTACTTC
TRBD1,TRBJ1-2,.,TRBV29-1,CSAGQGAPGEGSGYTF,TGCAGCGCCGGCCAGGGGGCCCCCGGGGAGGGCTCTGGCTACACCTTC
.,TRBJ1-1,medium-sized,TRBV11-3,CASSGQLNTEAFF,TGTGCCAGCAGCGGACAGCTGAACACTGAAGCTTTCTTT
TRBD2,TRBJ2-2,.,TRBV6-2/TRBV6-3,CASLQGTSGRAGELFF,TGTGCCAGCCTACAAGGGACTAGCGGGAGGGCCGGGGAGCTGTTTTTT
.,TRBJ2-7,medium-sized,TRBV12-3/TRBV12-4,CASSLGRKYGQYF,TGTGCCAGCAGTTTAGGCAGAAAGTACGGGCAGTACTTC
.,TRBJ2-7,large,TRBV6-5,CASRRDGAYEQYF,TGTGCCAGCAGACGGGACGGAGCCTACGAGCAGTACTTC
.,TRBJ2-7,medium-sized,TRBV27,CASSLSPTSPRDEQYF,TGTGCCAGCAGTTTATCCCCTACGTCCCCTAGGGACGAGCAGTACTTC
.,TRBJ1-1,once,TRBV13,CASSLGDMEAFF,TGTGCCAGCAGCTTAGGTGACATGGAAGCTTTCTTT